One TCR beta chain is described in this entry. V was clipped by 5 bases and J by 3 bases; unmatched bases: 7. The germline V gene encodes CDR1 SEHNR and CDR2 FQNEAQ (reference sequence). This CDR3 comprises 17 residues. The data stem from a study of shared clonotypes between healthy human individuals. The table came from immunoSEQ multiplex PCR; TCRdb's copy has only in-frame clones and leaves some out. The sample has fewer than 1.6 million clones, 98% seen once. Each of the donors was a healthy adult who was HIV-negative and had not had a recent acute infection or vaccination. This chain uses TRBV7-9 with TRBJ2-1, with 13 bases that match TRBD2. The clonotype was recovered from a young man in good health. The sample was naive CD4+ T cells sorted from blood. The subset was: CD45RA+ positively selected. CDR3 loop: CASSRGGLAGNYNEQFF. CDR3 DNA sequence: TGTGCCAGCAGCCGCGGGGGACTAGCGGGAAACTACAATGAGCAGTTCTTC. Variable domain in full (rest from reference TRBV7-9 and TRBJ2-1): DTGVSQNPRHKITKRGQNVTFRCDPISEHNRLYWYRQTLGQGPEFLTYFQNEAQLEKSRLLSDRFSAERPKGSFSTLEIQRTEQGDSAMYLCASSRGGLAGNYNEQFFGPGTRLTVL.